This T cell receptor (beta chain) was identified in a study of CD8 T cells in Susac syndrome. The overall study: Among sequenced Susac syndrome patients, 5 or 6 had active disease and under ten were in remission. Study-wide results and caveats: Sixteen Susac-specific public clones were found in total CD8+ repertoires and about five in CD8+ TEMRA repertoires.

RNA was extracted with the RNeasy kit, and a quantity of 0.5 to 1 ug was reverse transcribed using random hexamers. TCRdb recomputed calls from the immunoSEQ multiplex PCR reads with MiXCR, one row per CDR3 protein. The profile shows about 190,000 distinct CDR3 sequences, approximately 95% of them singletons. CDR3 length equals 14 residues. Per germline, CDR1 ENHRY and CDR2 SYGVKD. V was clipped by 3 bases and J by 4 bases; unmatched bases: 5. As for this clonotype: The antigen is undetermined.

V gene TRBV10-3 combines with J gene TRBJ2-7; TRBD2 agrees at 8 bases. The clonotype originates from a human donor with Susac syndrome. The sample comprised CD8+ T cells from PBMCs. The CDR3, as DNA: TGTGCCATCAGTGACGCAGGCGGGGGGTACGAGCAGTACTTC. Its translation: CAISDAGGGYEQYF.